A single sample is the source of the 6 T cell receptor beta chains below, sequenced in a study of blood T cell repertoires in COVID-19. Assay: immunoSEQ multiplex PCR; the TCRdb copy retains only in-frame clones and omits some. The sample yields approximately 62,000 clones, roughly four fifths seen once. Sequenced sample: peripheral blood. Every receptor here comes from a woman aged 45 to 65 with active or convalescent COVID-19.

This clone showed up just once. CDR3 nucleotides: TGTGCCACCAGTTTGGGGGGGGATTTCTCTGGAAACACCATATATTTT. Its translation: CATSLGGDFSGNTIYF. The V call is TRBV24-1, the J call TRBJ1-3; TRBD1 is a possible D gene (5 bases). Trimming cost V 6 bases and J 0 bases, with 14 bases left between them. The CDR3 runs to 16 residues. Germline CDR1 reads KGHDR; CDR2 reads SFDVKD.

This chain uses TRBV6-2 or TRBV6-3 with TRBJ2-7; 11 nucleotides line up with TRBD1. Trimming at V came to 0 bases and at J to 3 bases, leaving 4 bases not matched to a gene. The CDR3 totals 16 residues. CDR1 MNHEY and CDR2 SVGEGT come from the germline V gene. CDR3 amino acids: CASSYSGQGVLYEQYF. CDR3 sequence (DNA): TGTGCCAGCAGTTACTCGGGACAGGGGGTGCTCTACGAGCAGTACTTC.

This clone appeared a few times. The gene calls are TRBV7-2 and TRBJ2-3; weak D call: TRBD2 (5 bases). Trimming removed 3 bases at V and 0 bases at J, with 22 bases between. Germline lookup yields CDR1 SGHTA and CDR2 FQGNSA. The CDR3 contains 19 residues. The CDR3 loop reads CASSLMTMRVPPSTDTQYF. CDR3 nucleotide sequence: TGTGCCAGCAGCTTGATGACTATGCGGGTGCCCCCAAGCACAGATACGCAGTATTTT.

Concerning this clone: At one end the junction does not follow the germline gene, possibly because of a read error. The CDR3, as DNA: TGTGCCAGCAGTGAAACGACAGGTCCTCTCTTC. It encodes CASSETTGPLF. This chain connects TRBV2 to TRBJ1-2, with TRBD1 as a possible D gene (6 bases). Germline CDR1 reads SNHLY; CDR2 reads FYNNEI. The length of the CDR3 is 11 residues.

This clone was seen more than once but under ten times. The chain is built from TRBV4-1 and TRBJ2-7; TRBD2 aligns across 7 bases. The V segment lost 3 bases and the J segment 2 bases; nucleotides outside the gene matches: 1. Looked up from germline, CDR1 is MGHRA and CDR2 is YSYEKL. The CDR3 runs 13 residues. For the CDR3, the DNA is TGCGCCAGCAGCCAGCTAGCGGCCTACGAGCAGTACTTC. Its translation: CASSQLAAYEQYF.

This rearrangement joins TRBV6-2 or TRBV6-3 to TRBJ2-7; 8 bases align to TRBD2. This CDR3 has 15 amino acids. Germline V gives CDR1 MNHEY, CDR2 SVGEGT. After removal of 2 bases from V and 2 bases from J, the junction contained 5 bases not matched to a gene. CDR3 bases: TGTGCCAGCAGTTACGGGGGTAGCGGGACCTACGAGCAGTACTTC. Its protein product is CASSYGGSGTYEQYF.